This entry lists 5 T cell receptor beta chains sequenced from one sample in a study of brain T cells in children with intractable seizures. TCRdb's table, derived via immunoSEQ multiplex PCR, lists solely in-frame clones and lacks some. The sample includes roughly 110,000 clones, under 95% of them seen just once. This specimen consisted of peripheral blood, obtained at surgery. Receptors originate from a boy younger than two with hemimegalencephaly and intractable seizures.

The chain joins TRBV4-3 to TRBJ2-7, with D perhaps being TRBD1 or TRBD2 (5 bases each). The V end lost 4 bases, the J end lost 3 bases, and 13 bases lay between the germline ends. Germline CDR1 reads LGHNA; CDR2 reads YSLEER. The CDR3 consists of 14 residues. The CDR3 nucleotides are TGCGCCAGCAGCCGAGGGGATTGGGACTACGAGCAGTACTTC. It is translated as CASSRGDWDYEQYF.

This chain joins TRBV25-1 and TRBJ2-7; D might be TRBD1 (7 bases). Per germline, CDR1 MGHDK and CDR2 SYGVNS. Trimming took 0 bases from V and 2 from J, leaving 17 bases between them. The CDR3 length is 17 residues. Here the CDR3 reads CASSEYKRRDSTYEQYF. CDR3 coding DNA: TGTGCCAGCAGTGAATATAAACGGCGGGACAGTACCTACGAGCAGTACTTC.

V usage is TRBV11-3 and J usage is TRBJ1-6, with TRBD1 as a possible D gene (6 bases). This CDR3 region has 15 residues. V gave up 5 bases and J gave up 9 bases, with 17 bases separating them. Germline V gene sequence: CDR1 SGHNT, CDR2 YENEEA. This CDR3 is CASSPRRTVGSPLHF. The DNA for the CDR3 is TGTGCCAGCAGCCCTAGACGGACAGTGGGTTCACCCCTCCACTTT.

V usage is TRBV10-1 and J usage is TRBJ1-4; tentative D call: TRBD1 (5 bases). Trimming stripped 11 bases from V and 5 bases from J, with 18 bases between. Germline loops: CDR1 WNHNN, CDR2 SYGVQD (reference sequence). CDR3 length: 14 residues. CDR3 nucleotide sequence: TGCGCCCGGGGGGGGTTTTTTTACAATGAAAAACTGTTTTTT. This translates into CARGGFFYNEKLFF.

The V gene is TRBV6-5, the J gene TRBJ1-1; D is possibly TRBD1 (5 bases). Germline V gene lookup returns CDR1 MNHEY and CDR2 SVGAGI. The CDR3 sequence is 15 residues long. V was cut by 1 base and J by 0 bases, with 9 bases left in between. CDR3 sequence: CASSYWGGLNTEAFF. The CDR3 DNA is TGTGCCAGCAGTTACTGGGGCGGTTTGAACACTGAAGCTTTCTTT.